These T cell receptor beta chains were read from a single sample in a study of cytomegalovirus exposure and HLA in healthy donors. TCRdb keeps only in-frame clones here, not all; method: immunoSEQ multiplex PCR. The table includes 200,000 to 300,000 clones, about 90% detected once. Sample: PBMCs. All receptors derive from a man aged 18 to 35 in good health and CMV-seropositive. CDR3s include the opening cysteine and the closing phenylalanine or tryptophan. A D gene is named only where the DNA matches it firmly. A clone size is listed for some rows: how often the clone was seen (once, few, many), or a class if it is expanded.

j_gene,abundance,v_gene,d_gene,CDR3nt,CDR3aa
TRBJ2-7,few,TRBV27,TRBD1,TGTGCCAGCAGTAGGACAGGGCACGAGCAGTACTTC,CASSRTGHEQYF
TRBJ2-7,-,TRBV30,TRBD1,TGTGCCATGGCGGACAGGGGGCGCTTCGGGGAGCAGTACTTC,CAMADRGRFGEQYF
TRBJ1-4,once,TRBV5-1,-,TGCGCCAGCAGAACCGGGACACTGACTACTGAAAAACTGTTTTTT,CASRTGTLTTEKLFF
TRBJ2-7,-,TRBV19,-,TGTGCCAGTAGTAACAACCAGGGGACCGGCGAGCAGTACTTC,CASSNNQGTGEQYF
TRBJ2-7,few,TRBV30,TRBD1,TGTGCCTGGAGCGGGACAGTCATATCCTACGAGCAGTACTTC,CAWSGTVISYEQYF
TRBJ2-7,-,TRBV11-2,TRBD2,TGTGCCAGCAAAGCGGGAGTCGGACACGAGCAGTACTTC,CASKAGVGHEQYF
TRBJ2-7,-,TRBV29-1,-,TGCAGCGCCGACGATCCGCATGGGTACGAGCAGTACTTC,CSADDPHGYEQYF
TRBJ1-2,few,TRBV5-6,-,TGTGCCAGCAGCTTGCCAGGGGTGCCCCTCTACACCTTC,CASSLPGVPLYTF
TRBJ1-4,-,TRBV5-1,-,TGCGCCAGCAGCGAGGGTGCTAATGAAAAACTGTTTTTT,CASSEGANEKLFF
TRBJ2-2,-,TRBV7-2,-,TGTGCCAGCAGCTTAGTAGCTAGTGCCGGGGAGCTGTTTTTT,CASSLVASAGELFF
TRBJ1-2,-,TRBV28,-,TGTGCCAGCAGTCCTAGTTCTGGCTACACCTTC,CASSPSSGYTF
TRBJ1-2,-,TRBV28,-,TGTGCCAGCAGCTTCAACTATGGCTACACCTTC,CASSFNYGYTF
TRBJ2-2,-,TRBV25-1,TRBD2,TGTGCCAGCAGTGAATGGAGTAGCGGGAGAGCCGGGGAGCTGTTTTTT,CASSEWSSGRAGELFF
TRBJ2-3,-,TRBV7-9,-,TGTGCCAGCAGCTTCGGGGAGATGGGCACAGATACGCAGTATTTT,CASSFGEMGTDTQYF
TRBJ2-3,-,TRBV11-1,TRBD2,TGTGCCAGCAGCGGCACTAGCGGGAGGGCCCCAGATACGCAGTATTTT,CASSGTSGRAPDTQYF
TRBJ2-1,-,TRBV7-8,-,TGTGCCAGCAGCAAGGACTATTACAATGAGCAGTTCTTC,CASSKDYYNEQFF
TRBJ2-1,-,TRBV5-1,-,TGCGCCAGCAGCCAAGCGGTTAGAAGCTCCTACAATGAGCAGTTCTTC,CASSQAVRSSYNEQFF
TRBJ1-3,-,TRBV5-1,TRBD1,TGCGCCAGCAGCTTGGCGGGGACAGGGGGAAACACCATATATTTT,CASSLAGTGGNTIYF
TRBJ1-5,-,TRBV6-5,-,TGTGCCAGCAGTTACTCCGGGGGTGGCAATCAGCCCCAGCATTTT,CASSYSGGGNQPQHF
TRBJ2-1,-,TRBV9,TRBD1,TGTGCCAGCAGCGGCAGGGGGCGAAGCTCCTACAATGAGCAGTTCTTC,CASSGRGRSSYNEQFF
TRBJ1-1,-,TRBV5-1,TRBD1,TGCGCCAGCAGCGCCCCGTCTGACAGGGCGGTGGACACTGAAGCTTTCTTT,CASSAPSDRAVDTEAFF
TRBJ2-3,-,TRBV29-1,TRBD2,TGCAGCGTTGTTGGGGGGGACGGAGGAGGATCAGATACGCAGTATTTT,CSVVGGDGGGSDTQYF
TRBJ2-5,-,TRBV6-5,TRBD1,TGTGCCAGCAGCGACAGGGGTCCAGAGACCCAGTACTTC,CASSDRGPETQYF
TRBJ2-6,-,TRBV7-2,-,TGTGCCAGCAGCTTATTTCTAGCTCCTGGGGCCAACGTCCTGACTTTC,CASSLFLAPGANVLTF
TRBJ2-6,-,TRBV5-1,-,TGCGCCAGCAGCTTGGGGTCCTCTGGGGCCAACGTCCTGACTTTC,CASSLGSSGANVLTF
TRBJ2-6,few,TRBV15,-,TGTGCCACCAGCCCCCAGGGGTCGGGGGCCAACGTCCTGACTTTC,CATSPQGSGANVLTF
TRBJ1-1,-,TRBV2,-,TGTGCCAGCAGTGAGGAGGGTTTCACTGAAGCTTTCTTT,CASSEEGFTEAFF
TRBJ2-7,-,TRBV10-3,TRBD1,TGTGCCATCAGTGGGACAGGGGGTTCCTACGAGCAGTACTTC,CAISGTGGSYEQYF
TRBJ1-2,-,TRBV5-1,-,TGCGCCAGCAGCTTGGAGGGGCCAGCTGGCTACACCTTC,CASSLEGPAGYTF
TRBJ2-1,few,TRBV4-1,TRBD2,TGCGCCAGCAGCCGGTGGGCTAGCGGGGACCCCTCCTACAATGAGCAGTTCTTC,CASSRWASGDPSYNEQFF
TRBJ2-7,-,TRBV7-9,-,TGTGCCAGCAGCGACGACAGGGGAGGGGAGCAGTACTTC,CASSDDRGGEQYF
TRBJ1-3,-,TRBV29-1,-,TGCAGCGTGTCACAGTTAACCTCTGGAAACACCATATATTTT,CSVSQLTSGNTIYF
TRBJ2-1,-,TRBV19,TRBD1,TGTGCCAGTAAACCAGGGGGCAATGAGCAGTTCTTC,CASKPGGNEQFF
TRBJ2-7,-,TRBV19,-,TGTGCCAGTAGTATACCGGCAGGGGAGAAATTC,CASSIPAGEKF
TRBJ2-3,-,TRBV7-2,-,TGTGCCAGCAGCTTAGTGGCCCAAGATACGCAGTATTTT,CASSLVAQDTQYF